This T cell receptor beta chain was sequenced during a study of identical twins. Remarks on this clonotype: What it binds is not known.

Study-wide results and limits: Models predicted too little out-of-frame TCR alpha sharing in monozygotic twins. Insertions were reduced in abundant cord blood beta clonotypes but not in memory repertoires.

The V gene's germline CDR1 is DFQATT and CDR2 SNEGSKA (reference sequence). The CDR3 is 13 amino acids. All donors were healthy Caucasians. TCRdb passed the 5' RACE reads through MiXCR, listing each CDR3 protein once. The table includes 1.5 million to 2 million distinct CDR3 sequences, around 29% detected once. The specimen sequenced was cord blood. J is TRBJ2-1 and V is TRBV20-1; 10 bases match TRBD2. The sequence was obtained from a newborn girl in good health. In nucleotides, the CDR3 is TGCCTCCTGGGACTAGCGCCCGTGAATGAGCAGTTCTTC. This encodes CLLGLAPVNEQFF.